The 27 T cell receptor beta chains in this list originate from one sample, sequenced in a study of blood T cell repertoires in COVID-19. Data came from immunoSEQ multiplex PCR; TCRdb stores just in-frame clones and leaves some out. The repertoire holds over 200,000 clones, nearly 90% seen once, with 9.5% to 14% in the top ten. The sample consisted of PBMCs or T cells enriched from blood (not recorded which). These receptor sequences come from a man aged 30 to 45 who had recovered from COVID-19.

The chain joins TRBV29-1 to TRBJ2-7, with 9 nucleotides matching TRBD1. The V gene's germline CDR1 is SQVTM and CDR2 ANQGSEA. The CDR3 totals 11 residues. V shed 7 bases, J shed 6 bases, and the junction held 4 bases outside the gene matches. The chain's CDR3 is CSGGQGAEQYF. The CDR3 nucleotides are TGCAGCGGGGGACAGGGAGCCGAGCAGTACTTC.

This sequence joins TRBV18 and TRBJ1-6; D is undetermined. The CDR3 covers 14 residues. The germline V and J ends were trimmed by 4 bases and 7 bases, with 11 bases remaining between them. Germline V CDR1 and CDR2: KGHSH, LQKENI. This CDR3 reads CASSLFAGNSPLHF. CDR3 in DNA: TGTGCCAGCTCACTTTTCGCGGGGAATTCACCCCTCCACTTT.

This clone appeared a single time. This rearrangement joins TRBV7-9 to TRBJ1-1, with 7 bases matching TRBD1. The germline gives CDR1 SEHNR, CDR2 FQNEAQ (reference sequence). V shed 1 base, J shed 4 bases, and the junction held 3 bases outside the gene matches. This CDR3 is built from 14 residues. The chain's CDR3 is CASSLVYRGTEAFF. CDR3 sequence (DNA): TGTGCCAGCAGCTTAGTCTACAGGGGCACTGAAGCTTTCTTT.

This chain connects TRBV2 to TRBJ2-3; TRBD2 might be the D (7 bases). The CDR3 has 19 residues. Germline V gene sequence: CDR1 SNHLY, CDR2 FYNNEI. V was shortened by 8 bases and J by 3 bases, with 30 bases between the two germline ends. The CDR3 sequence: CASSGGRWRGSGATDTQYF. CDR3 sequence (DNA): TGTGCCAGCTCTGGGGGGCGGTGGAGGGGCAGCGGGGCGACAGATACGCAGTATTTT.

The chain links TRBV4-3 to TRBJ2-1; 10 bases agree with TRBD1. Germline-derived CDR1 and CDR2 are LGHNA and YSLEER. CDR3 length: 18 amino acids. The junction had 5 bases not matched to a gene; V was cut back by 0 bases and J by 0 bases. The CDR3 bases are TGCGCCAGCAGCCAAGATGGGACAGGGGAATCCTCCTACAATGAGCAGTTCTTC. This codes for CASSQDGTGESSYNEQFF.

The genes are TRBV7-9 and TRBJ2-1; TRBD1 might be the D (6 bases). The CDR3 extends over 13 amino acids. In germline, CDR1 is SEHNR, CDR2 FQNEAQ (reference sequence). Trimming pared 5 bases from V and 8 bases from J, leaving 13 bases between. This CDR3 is CASSPYRADEQFF. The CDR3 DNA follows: TGTGCCAGCAGCCCTTACAGGGCGGATGAGCAGTTCTTC.

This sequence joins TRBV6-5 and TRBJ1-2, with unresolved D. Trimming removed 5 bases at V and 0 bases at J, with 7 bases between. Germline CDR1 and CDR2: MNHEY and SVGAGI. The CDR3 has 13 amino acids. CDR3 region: CASSTAANYGYTF. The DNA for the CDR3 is TGTGCCAGCAGTACAGCAGCTAACTATGGCTACACCTTC.

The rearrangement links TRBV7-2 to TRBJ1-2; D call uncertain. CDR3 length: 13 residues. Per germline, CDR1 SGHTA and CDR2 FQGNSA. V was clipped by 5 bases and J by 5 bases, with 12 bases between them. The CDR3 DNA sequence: TGTGCCAGCAGCACCGGGGATACTTATGGCTACACCTTC. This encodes CASSTGDTYGYTF.

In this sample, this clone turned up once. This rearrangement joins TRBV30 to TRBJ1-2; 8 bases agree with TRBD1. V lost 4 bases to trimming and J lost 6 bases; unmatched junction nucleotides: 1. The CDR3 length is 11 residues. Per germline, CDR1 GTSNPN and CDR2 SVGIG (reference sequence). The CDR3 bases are TGTGCCTGGATGACAGGGGATGGCTACACCTTC. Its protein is CAWMTGDGYTF.

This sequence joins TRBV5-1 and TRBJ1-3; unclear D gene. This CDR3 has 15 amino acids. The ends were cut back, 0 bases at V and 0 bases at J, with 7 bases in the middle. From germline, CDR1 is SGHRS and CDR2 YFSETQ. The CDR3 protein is CASSLVAASGNTIYF. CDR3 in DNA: TGCGCCAGCAGCTTGGTGGCGGCCTCTGGAAACACCATATATTTT.

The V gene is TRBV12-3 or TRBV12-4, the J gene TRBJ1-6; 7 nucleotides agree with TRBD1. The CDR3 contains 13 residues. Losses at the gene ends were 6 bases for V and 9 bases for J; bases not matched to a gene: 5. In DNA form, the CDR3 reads TGTGCCAGCAGCCGACAGGGTGGTTCACCCCTCCACTTT. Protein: CASSRQGGSPLHF.

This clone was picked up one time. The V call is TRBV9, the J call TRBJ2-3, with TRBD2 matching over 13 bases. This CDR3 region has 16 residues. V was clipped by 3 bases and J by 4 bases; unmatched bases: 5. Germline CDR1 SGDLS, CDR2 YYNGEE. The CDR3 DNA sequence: TGTGCCAGCAGCGGACGGACTAGCGGGGGCGCAGATACGCAGTATTTT. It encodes CASSGRTSGGADTQYF. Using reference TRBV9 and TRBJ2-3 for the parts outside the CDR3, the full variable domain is DSGVTQTPKHLITATGQRVTLRCSPRSGDLSVYWYQQSLDQGLQFLIQYYNGEERAKGNILERFSAQQFPDLHSELNLSSLELGDSALYFCASSGRTSGGADTQYFGPGTRLTVL.

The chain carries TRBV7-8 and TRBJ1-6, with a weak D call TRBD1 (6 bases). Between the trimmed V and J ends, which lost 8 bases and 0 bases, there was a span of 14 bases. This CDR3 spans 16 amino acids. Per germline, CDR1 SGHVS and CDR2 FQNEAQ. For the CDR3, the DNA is TGTGCCAGCGTCAGACAGGAGAGCTCCTATAATTCACCCCTCCACTTT. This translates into CASVRQESSYNSPLHF.

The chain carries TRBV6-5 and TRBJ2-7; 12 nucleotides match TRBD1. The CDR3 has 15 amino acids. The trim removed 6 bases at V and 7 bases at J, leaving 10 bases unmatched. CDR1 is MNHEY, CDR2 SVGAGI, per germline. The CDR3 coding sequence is TGTGCCAGCAGACTCACGGGACAGGGGGCGGGTGAGCAGTACTTC. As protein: CASRLTGQGAGEQYF.

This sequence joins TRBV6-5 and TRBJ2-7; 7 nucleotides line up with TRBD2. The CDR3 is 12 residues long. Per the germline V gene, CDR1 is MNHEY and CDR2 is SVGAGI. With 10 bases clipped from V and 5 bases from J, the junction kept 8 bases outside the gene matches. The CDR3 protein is CATSSGAHEQYF. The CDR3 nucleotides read TGTGCCACCTCCAGCGGGGCCCACGAGCAGTACTTC.

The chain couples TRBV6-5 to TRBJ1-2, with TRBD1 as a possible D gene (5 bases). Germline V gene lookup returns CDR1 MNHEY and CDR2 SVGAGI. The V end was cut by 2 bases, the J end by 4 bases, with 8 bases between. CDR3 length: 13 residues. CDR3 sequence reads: CASSYGGVYGYTF. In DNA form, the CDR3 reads TGTGCCAGCAGTTACGGAGGGGTCTATGGCTACACCTTC.

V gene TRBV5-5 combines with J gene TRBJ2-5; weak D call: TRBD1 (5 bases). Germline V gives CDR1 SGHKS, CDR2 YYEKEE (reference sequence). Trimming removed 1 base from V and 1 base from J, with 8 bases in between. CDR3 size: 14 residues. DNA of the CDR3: TGTGCCAGCAGCTTGAATCAGGGCCAAGAGACCCAGTACTTC. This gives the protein CASSLNQGQETQYF.

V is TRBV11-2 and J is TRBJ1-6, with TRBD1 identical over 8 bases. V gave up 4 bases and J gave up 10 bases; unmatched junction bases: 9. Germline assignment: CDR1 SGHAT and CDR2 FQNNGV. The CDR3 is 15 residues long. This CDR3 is CASSSLTGGRSPLHF. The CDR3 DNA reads TGTGCCAGCAGCTCTCTAACAGGGGGGAGGTCACCCCTCCACTTT.

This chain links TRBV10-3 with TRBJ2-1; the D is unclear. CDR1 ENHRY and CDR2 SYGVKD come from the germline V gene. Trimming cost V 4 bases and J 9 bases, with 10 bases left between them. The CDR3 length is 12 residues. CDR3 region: CAISAPMAEQFF. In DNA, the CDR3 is TGTGCCATCAGTGCCCCAATGGCTGAGCAGTTCTTC.

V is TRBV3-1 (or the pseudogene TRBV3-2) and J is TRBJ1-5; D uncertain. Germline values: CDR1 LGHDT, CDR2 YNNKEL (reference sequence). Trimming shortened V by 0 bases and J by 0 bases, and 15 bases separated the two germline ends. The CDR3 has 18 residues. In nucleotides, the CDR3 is TGTGCCAGCAGCCAAGATCGGTGGCAGGCAGATAGCAATCAGCCCCAGCATTTT. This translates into CASSQDRWQADSNQPQHF.

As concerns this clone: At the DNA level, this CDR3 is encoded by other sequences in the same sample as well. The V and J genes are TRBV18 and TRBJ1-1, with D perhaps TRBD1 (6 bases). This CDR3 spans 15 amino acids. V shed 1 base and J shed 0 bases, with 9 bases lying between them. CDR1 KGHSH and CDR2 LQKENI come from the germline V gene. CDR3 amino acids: CASSPRTEMNTEAFF. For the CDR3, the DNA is TGTGCCAGCTCACCACGGACAGAGATGAACACTGAAGCTTTCTTT.

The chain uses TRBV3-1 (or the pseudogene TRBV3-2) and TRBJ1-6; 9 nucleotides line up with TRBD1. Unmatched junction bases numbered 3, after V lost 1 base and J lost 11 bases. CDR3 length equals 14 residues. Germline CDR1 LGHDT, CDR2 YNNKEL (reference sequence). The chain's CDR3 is CASSQGDRVAPLHF. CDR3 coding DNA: TGTGCCAGCAGCCAAGGGGACAGGGTAGCACCCCTCCACTTT.

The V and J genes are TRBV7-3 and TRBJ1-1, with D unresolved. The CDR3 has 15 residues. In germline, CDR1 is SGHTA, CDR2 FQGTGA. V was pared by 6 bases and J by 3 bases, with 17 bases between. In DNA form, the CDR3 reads TGTGCCAGCAGTCTGAGTCGGGTTTGGGACACTGAAGCTTTCTTT. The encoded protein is CASSLSRVWDTEAFF. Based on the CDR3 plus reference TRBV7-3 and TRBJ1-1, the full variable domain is GAGVSQTPSNKVTEKGKYVELRCDPISGHTALYWYRQSLGQGPEFLIYFQGTGAADDSGLPNDRFFAVRPEGSVSTLKIQRTERGDSAVYLCASSLSRVWDTEAFFGQGTRLTVV.

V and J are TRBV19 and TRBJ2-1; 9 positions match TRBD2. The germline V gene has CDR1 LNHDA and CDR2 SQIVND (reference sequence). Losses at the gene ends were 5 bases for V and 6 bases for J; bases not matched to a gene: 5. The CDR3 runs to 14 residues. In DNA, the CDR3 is TGTGCCAGTAGTCCCGGGACTAGCCCCAATGAGCAGTTCTTC. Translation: CASSPGTSPNEQFF.

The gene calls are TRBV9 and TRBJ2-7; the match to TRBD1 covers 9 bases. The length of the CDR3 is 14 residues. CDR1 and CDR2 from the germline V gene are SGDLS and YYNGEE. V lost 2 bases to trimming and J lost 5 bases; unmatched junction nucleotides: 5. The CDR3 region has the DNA TGTGCCAGCAGCGTGGGACAGGGTCCCAACGAGCAGTACTTC. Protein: CASSVGQGPNEQYF.

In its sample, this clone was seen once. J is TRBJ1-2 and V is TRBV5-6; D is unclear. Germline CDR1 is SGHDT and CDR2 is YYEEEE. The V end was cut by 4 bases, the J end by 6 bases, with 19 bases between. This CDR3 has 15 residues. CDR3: CASSGRVAPGDGYTF. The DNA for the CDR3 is TGTGCCAGCAGCGGGAGGGTCGCGCCAGGAGATGGCTACACCTTC.

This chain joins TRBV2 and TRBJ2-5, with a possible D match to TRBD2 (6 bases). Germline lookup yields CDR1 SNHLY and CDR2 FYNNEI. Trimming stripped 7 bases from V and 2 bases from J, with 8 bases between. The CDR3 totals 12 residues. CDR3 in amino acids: CASNRGQETQYF. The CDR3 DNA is TGTGCCAGCAACCGGGGGCAAGAGACCCAGTACTTC.